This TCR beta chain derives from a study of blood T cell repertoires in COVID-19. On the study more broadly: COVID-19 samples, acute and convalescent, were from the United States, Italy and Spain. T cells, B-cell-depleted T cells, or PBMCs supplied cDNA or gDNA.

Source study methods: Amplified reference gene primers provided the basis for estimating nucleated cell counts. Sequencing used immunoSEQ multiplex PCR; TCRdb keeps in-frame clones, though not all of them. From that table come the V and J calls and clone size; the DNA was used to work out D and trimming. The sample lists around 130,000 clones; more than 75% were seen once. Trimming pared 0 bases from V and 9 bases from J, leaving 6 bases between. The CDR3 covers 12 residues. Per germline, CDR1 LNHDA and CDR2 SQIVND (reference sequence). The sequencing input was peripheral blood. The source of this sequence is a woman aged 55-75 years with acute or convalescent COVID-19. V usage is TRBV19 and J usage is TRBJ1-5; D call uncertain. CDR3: CASSIEFRPQHF. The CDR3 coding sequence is TGTGCCAGTAGTATAGAGTTTAGGCCCCAGCATTTT.